This entry concerns a single T cell receptor beta chain. Both 60 Vbeta primers and 13 Jbeta primers went into the PCR. Clones were read by immunoSEQ multiplex PCR, and TCRdb kept only the in-frame ones, dropping some. Here the sample spans some 140,000 clones, approximately 80% being singletons. The CDR3 runs 15 residues. The ends lost 4 bases at V and 5 bases at J; junction bases unmatched: 7. Germline V gene sequence: CDR1 SNHLY, CDR2 FYNNEI. The source of the sample is a study of cytomegalovirus exposure and HLA in healthy donors. The clonotype originates from a young man in good health and CMV-seropositive. Sequencing was carried out using PBMCs. The chain is built from TRBV2 and TRBJ2-2; 7 nucleotides agree with TRBD2. This CDR3 reads CASSAASGDTGELFF. CDR3 DNA: TGTGCCAGCAGTGCGGCTAGCGGAGATACCGGGGAGCTGTTTTTT.